What follows is one T cell receptor (beta chain) and its context. Its target is not known. V was cut by 4 bases and J by 4 bases, with 15 bases left in between. The CDR3 sequence is 15 residues long. Germline assignment: CDR1 SGHDT and CDR2 YYEEEE. The timepoints at which blood was sampled were baseline, cycle 4 day 1, and cycle 7 day 1. The data originate from a study of OX40 agonist ivuxolimab in advanced cancers. Study overall: Given to patients was ivuxolimab, an agonistic anti-OX40 (CD134) antibody. Cancers in dose escalation were hepatocellular, melanoma, renal cell and head and neck.

The repertoire was sequenced with immunoSEQ multiplex PCR; TCRdb's copy has only in-frame clones and lacks some. The data show tens of thousands of clones, 65% to 90% seen once. Study-wide results and limits: There was clonal expansion of CD4+ and CD8+ blood T cells by week 6 at 0.1 to 3.0 mg/kg.

V and J are TRBV5-6 and TRBJ1-5; D perhaps matches TRBD1 (6 bases). The sequencing here drew on CD4+ or CD8+ T cells sorted from blood, taken in a trial of the OX40 agonist ivuxolimab. This sequence was found in an adult with an advanced solid tumor such as melanoma, head and neck, liver or kidney cancer. CDR3 DNA: TGTGCCAGCAGCGTAGGAGGACAGTGGAATCAGCCCCAGCATTTT. Encoded protein: CASSVGGQWNQPQHF.